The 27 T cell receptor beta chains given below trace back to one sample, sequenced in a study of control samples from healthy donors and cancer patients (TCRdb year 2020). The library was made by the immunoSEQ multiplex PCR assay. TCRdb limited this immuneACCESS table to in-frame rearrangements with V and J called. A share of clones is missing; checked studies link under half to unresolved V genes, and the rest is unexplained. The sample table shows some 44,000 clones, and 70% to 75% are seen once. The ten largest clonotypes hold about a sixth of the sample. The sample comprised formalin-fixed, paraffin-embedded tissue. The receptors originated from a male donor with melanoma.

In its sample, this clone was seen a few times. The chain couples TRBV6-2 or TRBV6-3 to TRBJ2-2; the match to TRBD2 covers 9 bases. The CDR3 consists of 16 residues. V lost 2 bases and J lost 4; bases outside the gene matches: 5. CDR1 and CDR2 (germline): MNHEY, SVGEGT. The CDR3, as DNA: TGTGCCAGCAGTTACCTAGCGGGGCGGCCCACCGGGGAGCTGTTTTTT. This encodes CASSYLAGRPTGELFF.

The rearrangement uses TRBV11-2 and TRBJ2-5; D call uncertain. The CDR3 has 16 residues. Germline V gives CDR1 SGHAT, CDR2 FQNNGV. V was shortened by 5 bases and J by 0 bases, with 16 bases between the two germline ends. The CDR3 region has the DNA TGTGCCAGCAGCCCAACCCCTCGGGCATACCAAGAGACCCAGTACTTC. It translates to CASSPTPRAYQETQYF. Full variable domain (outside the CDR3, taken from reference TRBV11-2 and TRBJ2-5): EAGVAQSPRYKIIEKRQSVAFWCNPISGHATLYWYQQILGQGPKLLIQFQNNGVVDDSQLPKDRFSAERLKGVDSTLKIQPAKLEDSAVYLCASSPTPRAYQETQYFGPGTRLLVL.

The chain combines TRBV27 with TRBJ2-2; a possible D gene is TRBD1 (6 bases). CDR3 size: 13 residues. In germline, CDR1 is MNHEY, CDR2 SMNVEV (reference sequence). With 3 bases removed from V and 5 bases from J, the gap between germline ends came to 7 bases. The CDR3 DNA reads TGTGCCAGCAGTTTCCAGGGGACCGGGGAGCTGTTTTTT. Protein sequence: CASSFQGTGELFF.

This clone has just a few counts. CDR3 DNA sequence: TGTGCCAGCAGTAGGGACAGGGGGAACTACGAGCAGTACTTC. Translated, it gives CASSRDRGNYEQYF. The chain recombines TRBV27 with TRBJ2-7; 11 positions match TRBD1. Unmatched junction bases numbered 3, after V lost 5 bases and J lost 3 bases. Germline assignment: CDR1 MNHEY and CDR2 SMNVEV (reference sequence). The CDR3 spans 14 residues.

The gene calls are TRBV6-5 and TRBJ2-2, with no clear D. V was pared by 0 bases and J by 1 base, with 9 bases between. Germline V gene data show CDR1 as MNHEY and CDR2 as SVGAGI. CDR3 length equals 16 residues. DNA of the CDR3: TGTGCCAGCAGTTACTCGACGTGGGTGAACACCGGGGAGCTGTTTTTT. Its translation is CASSYSTWVNTGELFF.

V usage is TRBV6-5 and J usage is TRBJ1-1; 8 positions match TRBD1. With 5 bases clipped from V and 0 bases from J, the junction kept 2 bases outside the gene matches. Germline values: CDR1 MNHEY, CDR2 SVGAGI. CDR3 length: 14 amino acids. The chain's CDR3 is CASSRQGMNTEAFF. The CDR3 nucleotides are TGTGCCAGCAGTCGACAGGGGATGAACACTGAAGCTTTCTTT.

In nucleotides, the CDR3 is TGTGCCAGCAGCCCGGGAGGGTCATTGAACTATGGCTACACCTTC. Translating gives CASSPGGSLNYGYTF. The V and J genes are TRBV5-4 and TRBJ1-2; no reliable D call. Trimming shortened V by 4 bases and J by 2 bases, and 15 bases separated the two germline ends. Germline V CDR1 and CDR2: SGHNT, YYREEE (reference sequence). CDR3 size: 15 residues.

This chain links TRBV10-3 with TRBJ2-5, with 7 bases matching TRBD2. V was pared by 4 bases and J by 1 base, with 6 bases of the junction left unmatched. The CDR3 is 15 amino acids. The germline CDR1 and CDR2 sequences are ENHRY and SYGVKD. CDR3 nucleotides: TGTGCCATCAGTGCTGGGGGGGTCCCCCAAGAGACCCAGTACTTC. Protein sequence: CAISAGGVPQETQYF.

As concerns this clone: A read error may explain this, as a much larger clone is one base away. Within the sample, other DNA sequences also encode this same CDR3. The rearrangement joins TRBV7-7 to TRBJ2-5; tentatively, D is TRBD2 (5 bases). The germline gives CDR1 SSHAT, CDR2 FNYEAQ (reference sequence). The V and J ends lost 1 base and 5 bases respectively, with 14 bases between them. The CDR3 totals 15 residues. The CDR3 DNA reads TGTGCCAGCAGCTTAGGGTCCGGATCGGGGGAGACCCAGTACTTC. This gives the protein CASSLGSGSGETQYF. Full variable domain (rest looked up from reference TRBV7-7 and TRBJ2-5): GAGVSQSPRYKVTKRGQDVTLRCDPISSHATLYWYQQALGQGPEFLTYFNYEAQPDKSGLPSDRFSAERPEGSISTLTIQRTEQRDSAMYRCASSLGSGSGETQYFGPGTRLLVL.

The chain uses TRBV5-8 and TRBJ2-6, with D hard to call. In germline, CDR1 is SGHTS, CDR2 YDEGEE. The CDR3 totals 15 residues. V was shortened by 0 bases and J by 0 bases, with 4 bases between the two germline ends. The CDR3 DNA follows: TGTGCCAGCAGCTTGGTGGTCTCTGGGGCCAACGTCCTGACTTTC. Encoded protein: CASSLVVSGANVLTF.

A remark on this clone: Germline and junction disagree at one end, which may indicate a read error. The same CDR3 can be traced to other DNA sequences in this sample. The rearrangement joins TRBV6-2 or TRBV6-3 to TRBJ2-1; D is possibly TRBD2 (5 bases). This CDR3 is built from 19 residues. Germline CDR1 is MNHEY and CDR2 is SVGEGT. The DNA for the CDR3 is TGTGCCAGCAGTTACGGGCTAGCAGGAGTCTTGGGTTCCTACAATGAGCAATTCTTC. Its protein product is CASSYGLAGVLGSYNEQFF.

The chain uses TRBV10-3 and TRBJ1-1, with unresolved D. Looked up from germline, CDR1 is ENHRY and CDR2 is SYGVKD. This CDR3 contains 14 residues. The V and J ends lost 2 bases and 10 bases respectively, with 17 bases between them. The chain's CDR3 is CAISEAPSDAGAFF. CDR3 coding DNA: TGTGCCATCAGTGAGGCCCCGTCAGACGCTGGAGCTTTCTTT.

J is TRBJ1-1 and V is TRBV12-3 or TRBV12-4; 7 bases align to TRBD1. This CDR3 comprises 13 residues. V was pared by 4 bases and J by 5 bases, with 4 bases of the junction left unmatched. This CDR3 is CASSSTGLTEAFF. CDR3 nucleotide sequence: TGTGCCAGCAGTTCGACAGGGTTAACTGAAGCTTTCTTT.

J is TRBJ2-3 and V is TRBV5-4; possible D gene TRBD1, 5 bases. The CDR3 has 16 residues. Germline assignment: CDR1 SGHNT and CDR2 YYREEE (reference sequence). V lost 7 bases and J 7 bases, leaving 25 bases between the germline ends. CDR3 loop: CASASEGLQSGNTQYF. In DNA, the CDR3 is TGTGCCAGCGCGTCGGAAGGGCTTCAATCAGGGAATACGCAGTATTTT.

CDR3 sequence: CASRRTPGEQYF. DNA of the CDR3: TGTGCCAGCAGACGGACCCCCGGCGAGCAGTACTTC. The rearrangement links TRBV27 to TRBJ2-7; D ambiguous. This CDR3 has 12 amino acids. V lost 6 bases and J 6 bases, leaving 12 bases between the germline ends. Germline CDR1 and CDR2: MNHEY and SMNVEV (reference sequence).

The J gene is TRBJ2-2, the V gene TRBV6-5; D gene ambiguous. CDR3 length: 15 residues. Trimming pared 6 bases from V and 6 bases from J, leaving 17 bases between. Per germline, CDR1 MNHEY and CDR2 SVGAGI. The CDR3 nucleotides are TGTGCCAGCAGGATTTTGACAAGATATTCCGGGGAGCTGTTTTTT. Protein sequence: CASRILTRYSGELFF.

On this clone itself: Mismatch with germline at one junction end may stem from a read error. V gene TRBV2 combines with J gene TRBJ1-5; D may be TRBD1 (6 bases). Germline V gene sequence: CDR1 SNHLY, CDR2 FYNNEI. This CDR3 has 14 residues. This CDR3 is CASRQGLSNQSQHF. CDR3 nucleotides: TGTGCCAGCAGACAGGGTTTGAGCAATCAGTCCCAGCATTTT. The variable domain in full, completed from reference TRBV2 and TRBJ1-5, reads EPEVTQTPSHQVTQMGQEVILRCVPISNHLYFYWYRQILGQKVEFLVSFYNNEISEKSEIFDDQFSVERPDGSNFTLKIRSTKLEDSAMYFCASRQGLSNQSQHFGDGTRLSIL.

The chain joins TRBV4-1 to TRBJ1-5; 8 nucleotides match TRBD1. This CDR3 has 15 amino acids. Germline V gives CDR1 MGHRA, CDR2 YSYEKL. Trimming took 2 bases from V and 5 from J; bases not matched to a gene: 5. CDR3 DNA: TGCGCCAGCAGCCAAACGATACAGGGGGATCAGCCCCAGCATTTT. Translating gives CASSQTIQGDQPQHF.

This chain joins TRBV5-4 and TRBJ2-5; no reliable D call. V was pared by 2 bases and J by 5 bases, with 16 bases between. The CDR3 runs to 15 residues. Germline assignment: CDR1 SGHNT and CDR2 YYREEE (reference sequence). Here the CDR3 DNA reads TGTGCCAGCAGCTTTGTTTTAGCAGGTCCTGAGACCCAGTACTTC. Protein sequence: CASSFVLAGPETQYF.

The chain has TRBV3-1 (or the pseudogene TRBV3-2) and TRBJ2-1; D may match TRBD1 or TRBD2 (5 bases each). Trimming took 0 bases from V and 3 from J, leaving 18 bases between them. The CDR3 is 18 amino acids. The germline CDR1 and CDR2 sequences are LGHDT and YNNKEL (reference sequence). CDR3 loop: CASSQDLTRSGGYNEQFF. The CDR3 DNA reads TGTGCCAGCAGCCAAGATTTGACTCGTAGTGGGGGCTACAATGAGCAGTTCTTC.

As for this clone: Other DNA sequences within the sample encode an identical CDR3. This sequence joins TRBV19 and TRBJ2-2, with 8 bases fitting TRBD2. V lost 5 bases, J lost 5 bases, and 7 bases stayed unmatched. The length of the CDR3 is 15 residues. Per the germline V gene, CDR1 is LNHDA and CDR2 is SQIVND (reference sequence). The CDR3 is CASSPQTGGTGELFF. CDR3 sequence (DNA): TGTGCCAGTAGTCCCCAGACGGGGGGGACCGGGGAGCTGTTTTTT.

Written as DNA, the CDR3 is TGCGCCAGCAGCCAAGAGGACAGGGGGATGGAGCAGTACTTC. It translates to CASSQEDRGMEQYF. V gene TRBV4-1 combines with J gene TRBJ2-7; 10 bases are shared with TRBD1. The CDR3 spans 14 residues. Trimming cost V 0 bases and J 7 bases; bases outside gene matches: 3. Germline values: CDR1 MGHRA, CDR2 YSYEKL.

CDR3 nucleotide sequence: TGTGCCAGCCGGACAGGGCAGTCCGGTGGCTACACCTTC. Residues: CASRTGQSGGYTF. This sequence joins TRBV19 and TRBJ1-2; 8 nucleotides agree with TRBD1. Germline lookup yields CDR1 LNHDA and CDR2 SQIVND (reference sequence). CDR3 length equals 13 residues. With V trimmed by 9 bases and J by 7 bases, 10 bases remained unmatched. Full variable domain (missing parts from reference TRBV19 and TRBJ1-2): DGGITQSPKYLFRKEGQNVTLSCEQNLNHDAMYWYRQDPGQGLRLIYYSQIVNDFQKGDIAEGYSVSREKKESFPLTVTSAQKNPTAFYLCASRTGQSGGYTFGSGTRLTVV.

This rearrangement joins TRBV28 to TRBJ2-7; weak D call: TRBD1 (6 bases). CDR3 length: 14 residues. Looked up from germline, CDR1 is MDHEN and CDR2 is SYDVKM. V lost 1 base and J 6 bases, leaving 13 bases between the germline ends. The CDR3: CASSLSGQIGEQYF. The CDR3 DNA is TGTGCCAGCAGTTTATCGGGACAAATTGGCGAGCAGTACTTC.

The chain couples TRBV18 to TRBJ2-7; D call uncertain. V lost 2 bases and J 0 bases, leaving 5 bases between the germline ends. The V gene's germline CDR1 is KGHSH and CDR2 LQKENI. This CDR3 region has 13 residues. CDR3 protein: CASSPSNSYEQYF. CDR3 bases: TGTGCCAGCTCACCATCAAACTCCTACGAGCAGTACTTC.

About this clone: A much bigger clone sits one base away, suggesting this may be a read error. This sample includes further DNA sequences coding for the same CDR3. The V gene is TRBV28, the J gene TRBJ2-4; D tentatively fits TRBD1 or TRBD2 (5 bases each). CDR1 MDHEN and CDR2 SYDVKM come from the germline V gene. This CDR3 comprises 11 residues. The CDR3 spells CASSSRDRPTF. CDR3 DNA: TGTGCCAGCAGTAGTCGGGACCGACCGACTTTC.

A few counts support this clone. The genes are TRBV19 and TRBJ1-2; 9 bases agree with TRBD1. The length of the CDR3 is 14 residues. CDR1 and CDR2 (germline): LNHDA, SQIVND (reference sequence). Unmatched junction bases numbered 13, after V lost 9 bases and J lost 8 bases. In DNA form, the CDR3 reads TGTGCCAGGCTCCGGGACAGGGAATCGAGGGGCTACACCTTC. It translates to CARLRDRESRGYTF.